In its sample, the clone carrying this T cell receptor (beta chain) was seen many times. The antigen is unknown. The CDR3 totals 12 residues. CDR1 and CDR2 (germline): DFQATT, SNEGSKA (reference sequence). V lost 5 bases, J lost 3 bases, and 9 bases lay in between. The data stem from a study of human T cells and chemical hapten exposure. Time point given: healthy volunteer bleed at 2 weeks. Unfractionated whole blood served as the source for total RNA extraction. Regarding the study as a whole: Sensitizing with DPC caused no change in TCRs above 1 in 1000 frequency.

Separate cDNA molecules received unique molecular identifiers, which the library attached to them. In the source study's methods: Samples held a median of 95,638 TCRs, range roughly 23,224–750,000. Via MiXCR, TCRdb re-called the RACE reads, giving one row per CDR3 protein. What appears here as the V and J calls and clone size reflects TCRdb's work, not the paper's. The sample records about 46,000 distinct CDR3 sequences, around 4.1% being singletons. The clonotype was recovered from a female donor in good health. Some clones in this sample may be carry-over from other donors' samples. This chain links TRBV20-1 with TRBJ2-3; D is unclear. Sequencing was carried out using whole blood. CDR3 region: CSAGRWTDTQYF. CDR3 coding DNA: TGCAGTGCTGGCCGATGGACAGATACGCAGTATTTT.